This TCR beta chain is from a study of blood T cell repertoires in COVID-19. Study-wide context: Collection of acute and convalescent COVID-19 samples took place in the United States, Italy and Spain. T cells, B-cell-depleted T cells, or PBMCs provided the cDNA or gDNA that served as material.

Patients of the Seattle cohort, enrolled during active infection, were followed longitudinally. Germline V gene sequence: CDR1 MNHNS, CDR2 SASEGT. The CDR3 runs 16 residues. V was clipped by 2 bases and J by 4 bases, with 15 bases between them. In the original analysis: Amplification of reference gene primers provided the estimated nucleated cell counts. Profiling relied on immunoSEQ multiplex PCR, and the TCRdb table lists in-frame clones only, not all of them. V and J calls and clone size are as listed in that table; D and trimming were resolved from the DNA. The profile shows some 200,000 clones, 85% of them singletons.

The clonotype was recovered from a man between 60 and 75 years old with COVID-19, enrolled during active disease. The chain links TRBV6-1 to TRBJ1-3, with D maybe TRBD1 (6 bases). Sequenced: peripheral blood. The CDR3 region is CASSELFGGAGNTIYF. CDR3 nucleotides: TGTGCCAGCAGTGAACTGTTCGGGGGGGCCGGAAACACCATATATTTT.